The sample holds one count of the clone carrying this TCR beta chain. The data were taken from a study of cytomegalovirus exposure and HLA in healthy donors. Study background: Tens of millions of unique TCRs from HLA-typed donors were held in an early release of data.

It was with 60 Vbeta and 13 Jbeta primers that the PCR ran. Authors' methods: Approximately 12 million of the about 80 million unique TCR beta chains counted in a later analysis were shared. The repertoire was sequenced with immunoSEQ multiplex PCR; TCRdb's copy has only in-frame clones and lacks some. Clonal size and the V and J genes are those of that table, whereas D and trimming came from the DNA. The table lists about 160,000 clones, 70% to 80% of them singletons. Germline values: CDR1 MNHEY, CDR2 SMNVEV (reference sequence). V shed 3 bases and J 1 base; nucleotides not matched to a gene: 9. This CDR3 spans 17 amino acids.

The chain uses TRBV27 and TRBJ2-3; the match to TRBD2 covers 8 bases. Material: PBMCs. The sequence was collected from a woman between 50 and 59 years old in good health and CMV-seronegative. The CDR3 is CASSFTGLAGRTDTQYF. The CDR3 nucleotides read TGTGCCAGCAGTTTTACGGGGTTAGCGGGACGCACAGATACGCAGTATTTT.